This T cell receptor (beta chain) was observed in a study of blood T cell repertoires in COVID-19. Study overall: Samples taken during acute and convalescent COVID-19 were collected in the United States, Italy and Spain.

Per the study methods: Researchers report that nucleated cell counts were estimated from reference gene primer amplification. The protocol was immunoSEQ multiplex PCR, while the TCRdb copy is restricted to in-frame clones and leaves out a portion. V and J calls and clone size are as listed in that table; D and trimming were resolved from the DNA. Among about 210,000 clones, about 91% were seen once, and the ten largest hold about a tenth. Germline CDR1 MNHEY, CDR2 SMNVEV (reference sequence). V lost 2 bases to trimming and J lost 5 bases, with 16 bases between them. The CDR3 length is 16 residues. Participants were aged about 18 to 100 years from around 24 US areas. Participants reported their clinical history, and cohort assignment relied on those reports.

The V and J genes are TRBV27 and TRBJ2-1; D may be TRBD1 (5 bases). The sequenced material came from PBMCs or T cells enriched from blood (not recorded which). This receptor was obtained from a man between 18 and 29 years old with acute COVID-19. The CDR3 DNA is TGTGCCAGCAGTTTAAGTCCTCGGGCAGGGAACAATGAGCAGTTCTTC. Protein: CASSLSPRAGNNEQFF.